The next 30 T cell receptor beta chains were all read from a single sample in a study of cytomegalovirus exposure and HLA in healthy donors. Use of 60 Vbeta and 13 Jbeta primers characterized the PCR. Generated by immunoSEQ multiplex PCR, the TCRdb table keeps only in-frame clones and is missing some. The data show some 140,000 clones, around 80% seen once. Sequencing used PBMCs. All receptors come from a middle-aged woman in good health and CMV-seropositive.

The chain joins TRBV7-2 to TRBJ2-1, with TRBD2 as a possible D gene (5 bases). With 5 bases removed from V and 7 bases from J, the gap between germline ends came to 18 bases. The CDR3 is made up of 15 amino acids. Germline loops: CDR1 SGHTA, CDR2 FQGNSA. The CDR3 sequence is CASSLPREWRNEQFF. CDR3 bases: TGTGCCAGCAGCCTGCCTAGGGAGTGGCGGAATGAGCAGTTCTTC.

The rearrangement links TRBV13 to TRBJ2-2, with 11 nucleotides matching TRBD2. Germline V gene lookup returns CDR1 PRHDT and CDR2 FYEKMQ (reference sequence). CDR3 length equals 13 residues. V lost 6 bases to trimming and J lost 6 bases; unmatched junction nucleotides: 0. CDR3 residues: CASRLAGAGELFF. CDR3 coding DNA: TGTGCCAGCAGACTAGCGGGAGCCGGGGAGCTGTTTTTT.

The gene calls are TRBV10-3 and TRBJ1-1; 7 nucleotides agree with TRBD1. The CDR3 runs 15 residues. The germline CDR1 and CDR2 sequences are ENHRY and SYGVKD. V shed 8 bases and J 4 bases; nucleotides not matched to a gene: 13. CDR3 protein: CAIGRDRVSSTEAFF. The CDR3 nucleotides are TGTGCCATCGGTCGGGACAGAGTTTCGAGCACTGAAGCTTTCTTT.

This clone has a count of ten or more. The same CDR3 also results from other DNA sequences found in this sample. The chain uses TRBV19 and TRBJ2-7; 9 bases agree with TRBD1. The CDR3 is 12 residues long. The trim removed 6 bases at V and 7 bases at J, leaving 4 bases unmatched. CDR1 LNHDA and CDR2 SQIVND come from the germline V gene (reference sequence). The CDR3 sequence: CASSRTGDEQYF. The DNA of the CDR3 is TGTGCCAGTAGCAGGACAGGGGATGAGCAGTACTTC.

This clone appeared a few times. The chain employs TRBV6-4 and TRBJ2-1, with D possibly being TRBD2 (6 bases). The ends were cut back, 6 bases at V and 8 bases at J, with 14 bases in the middle. Germline CDR1 MRHNA, CDR2 SNTAGT. CDR3 length: 13 residues. The CDR3: CASSARESDEQFF. Written as DNA, the CDR3 is TGTGCCAGCAGCGCTCGGGAGTCGGATGAGCAGTTCTTC.

The chain joins TRBV18 to TRBJ2-5; TRBD1 agrees at 11 bases. V lost 4 bases and J lost 4; bases outside the gene matches: 2. CDR3 length: 14 residues. Germline CDR1 reads KGHSH; CDR2 reads LQKENI. CDR3 protein: CASSRGTGGETQYF. In DNA, the CDR3 is TGTGCCAGCTCACGCGGGACAGGGGGAGAGACCCAGTACTTC.

This clone was seen only once. The chain has TRBV7-9 and TRBJ1-1, with TRBD1 matching over 7 bases. The CDR3 runs 16 residues. Unmatched junction bases numbered 12, after V lost 8 bases and J lost 0 bases. The germline V gene has CDR1 SEHNR and CDR2 FQNEAQ (reference sequence). As DNA, the CDR3 is TGTGCCAGCTTACCCCTGACAGGGTTAATGAACACTGAAGCTTTCTTT. This encodes CASLPLTGLMNTEAFF.

V usage is TRBV19 and J usage is TRBJ1-1; D ambiguous. Germline values: CDR1 LNHDA, CDR2 SQIVND (reference sequence). CDR3 length: 14 amino acids. Trimming removed 7 bases at V and 0 bases at J, with 12 bases between. The CDR3 DNA reads as TGTGCCAGTAAGGTCACAGACATGAACACTGAAGCTTTCTTT. As protein: CASKVTDMNTEAFF.

The rearrangement links TRBV5-1 to TRBJ2-1, with TRBD2 matching over 9 bases. The CDR3 extends over 18 amino acids. CDR1 is SGHRS, CDR2 YFSETQ, per germline. V shed 0 bases and J 2 bases; nucleotides not matched to a gene: 9. CDR3 sequence reads: CASSLAGGGLAPYNEQFF. Written as DNA, the CDR3 is TGCGCCAGCAGCTTGGCGGGTGGAGGACTAGCGCCCTACAATGAGCAGTTCTTC. The whole variable domain, filled in from reference TRBV5-1 and TRBJ2-1, reads KAGVTQTPRYLIKTRGQQVTLSCSPISGHRSVSWYQQTPGQGLQFLFEYFSETQRNKGNFPGRFSGRQFSNSRSEMNVSTLELGDSALYLCASSLAGGGLAPYNEQFFGPGTRLTVL.

The chain links TRBV9 to TRBJ2-3; D is perhaps TRBD1 (6 bases). The CDR3 spans 16 residues. The germline V and J ends were trimmed by 4 bases and 4 bases, with 19 bases remaining between them. Germline CDR1 is SGDLS and CDR2 is YYNGEE. The chain's CDR3 is CASSLKGGPWPDTQYF. As DNA, the CDR3 is TGTGCCAGCAGCTTAAAAGGGGGACCGTGGCCAGATACGCAGTATTTT.

The CDR3 DNA reads TGTGCCAGCAGTGAGAAGCTAGCTCTTGAGCAGTTCTTC. Translated, it gives CASSEKLALEQFF. This rearrangement joins TRBV6-4 to TRBJ2-1; weak D call: TRBD2 (5 bases). The CDR3 covers 13 residues. The germline CDR1 and CDR2 sequences are MRHNA and SNTAGT. Trimming took off 3 bases at V and 9 bases at J, with 12 bases between the two ends.

This rearrangement joins TRBV7-9 to TRBJ1-1; 7 nucleotides line up with TRBD1. Germline V gene data show CDR1 as SEHNR and CDR2 as FQNEAQ (reference sequence). This CDR3 comprises 15 residues. The trim removed 5 bases at V and 0 bases at J, leaving 6 bases unmatched. For the CDR3, the DNA is TGTGCCAGCAGCCCCACCGGGACAGTGAACACTGAAGCTTTCTTT. It translates to CASSPTGTVNTEAFF.

This chain joins TRBV5-1 and TRBJ1-5; D uncertain. The CDR3 loop spans 14 amino acids. V lost 4 bases to trimming and J lost 2 bases, with 10 bases between them. CDR1 is SGHRS, CDR2 YFSETQ, per germline. The CDR3 DNA is TGCGCCAGCAGCCATTACCCGGGCAATCAGCCCCAGCATTTT. Residues: CASSHYPGNQPQHF. Based on the CDR3 plus reference TRBV5-1 and TRBJ1-5, the full variable domain is KAGVTQTPRYLIKTRGQQVTLSCSPISGHRSVSWYQQTPGQGLQFLFEYFSETQRNKGNFPGRFSGRQFSNSRSEMNVSTLELGDSALYLCASSHYPGNQPQHFGDGTRLSIL.

This chain links TRBV18 with TRBJ2-1; 10 bases map to TRBD1. CDR1 KGHSH and CDR2 LQKENI come from the germline V gene. V shed 4 bases and J 2 bases; nucleotides not matched to a gene: 2. The CDR3 is 15 residues long. The CDR3 loop is CASSRGQGPYNEQFF. The CDR3 nucleotides are TGTGCCAGCTCACGGGGACAGGGGCCCTACAATGAGCAGTTCTTC.

The rearrangement joins TRBV11-3 to TRBJ2-3; a possible D gene is TRBD2 (5 bases). V dropped 3 bases and J dropped 0 bases, with 19 bases sitting between them. The CDR3 contains 18 residues. CDR1 and CDR2 from the germline V gene are SGHNT and YENEEA. CDR3 nucleotide sequence: TGTGCCAGCAGCTTTACCCCCGGCGGGCCAGTTAGCACAGATACGCAGTATTTT. This translates into CASSFTPGGPVSTDTQYF.

The rearrangement joins TRBV7-3 to TRBJ1-2, with D unresolved. The CDR3 contains 15 residues. CDR1 is SGHTA and CDR2 is FQGTGA in the germline V gene. V dropped 1 base and J dropped 4 bases, with 13 bases sitting between them. For the CDR3, the DNA is TGTGCCAGCAGCTTAATGGGCGGGGAGTCCTATGGCTACACCTTC. This gives the protein CASSLMGGESYGYTF.

V is TRBV28 and J is TRBJ2-7, with 8 nucleotides matching TRBD1. J lost 6 bases, V lost 2 bases, and 9 bases had no gene match. The CDR3 is 15 amino acids. The germline gives CDR1 MDHEN, CDR2 SYDVKM. The CDR3 coding sequence is TGTGCCAGCAGTTTAAGTGCAGGGGGCAGGGGCGAGCAGTACTTC. Translated, it gives CASSLSAGGRGEQYF.

The rearrangement uses TRBV2 and TRBJ2-1; D perhaps matches TRBD2 (6 bases). The V end was cut by 1 base, the J end by 2 bases, with 15 bases between. CDR3 length equals 17 residues. Looked up from germline, CDR1 is SNHLY and CDR2 is FYNNEI. In DNA, the CDR3 is TGTGCCAGCAGTGAAGTTCCCAGCCAGCGGGCCTACAATGAGCAGTTCTTC. Translating it yields CASSEVPSQRAYNEQFF.

The chain employs TRBV30 and TRBJ1-1; D is unresolved. The CDR3 has 12 amino acids. V lost 0 bases and J 4 bases, leaving 6 bases between the germline ends. Looked up from germline, CDR1 is GTSNPN and CDR2 is SVGIG (reference sequence). CDR3 nucleotides: TGTGCCTGGAGTGTACTCTCCACTGAAGCTTTCTTT. This codes for CAWSVLSTEAFF.

V gene TRBV11-3 combines with J gene TRBJ2-5, with TRBD2 identical over 10 bases. The ends lost 5 bases at V and 5 bases at J; junction bases unmatched: 14. CDR1 is SGHNT, CDR2 YENEEA, per germline. This CDR3 is built from 17 residues. Written as DNA, the CDR3 is TGTGCCAGCAGCACGGTCATAAGCGGGAGGGGTTGGGAGACCCAGTACTTC. This gives the protein CASSTVISGRGWETQYF.

This clone was found once. The chain links TRBV30 to TRBJ1-1; TRBD1 might be the D (6 bases). V gave up 3 bases and J gave up 1 base, with 12 bases separating them. The CDR3 covers 14 residues. Germline CDR1 reads GTSNPN; CDR2 reads SVGIG (reference sequence). CDR3 protein: CAWSPGGQNTEAFF. The CDR3 bases are TGTGCCTGGAGCCCGGGGGGCCAGAACACTGAAGCTTTCTTT.

The rearrangement uses TRBV27 and TRBJ2-7; 10 bases fit TRBD2. Germline assignment: CDR1 MNHEY and CDR2 SMNVEV (reference sequence). The CDR3 runs to 15 residues. With V trimmed by 4 bases and J by 3 bases, 6 bases remained unmatched. The CDR3 reads CASSSPSGGRYEQYF. The CDR3 coding sequence is TGTGCCAGCAGTTCGCCTAGCGGGGGCCGCTACGAGCAGTACTTC.

The gene calls are TRBV5-1 and TRBJ2-1, with 11 bases lining up with TRBD1. This CDR3 has 17 residues. V shed 0 bases and J 8 bases; nucleotides not matched to a gene: 10. CDR1 and CDR2 from the germline V gene are SGHRS and YFSETQ. In nucleotides, the CDR3 is TGCGCCAGCAGCTTGGTTATCTCGGGGACAGGGGGGTATGAGCAGTTCTTC. Amino acid sequence: CASSLVISGTGGYEQFF.

The CDR3 coding sequence is TGTGCCAGCAGACCCATGGGACAGGGGCCCGCGGGCAATCAGCCCCAGCATTTT. Residues: CASRPMGQGPAGNQPQHF. This rearrangement joins TRBV28 to TRBJ1-5, with 10 positions matching TRBD1. CDR1 is MDHEN and CDR2 is SYDVKM in the germline V gene. The CDR3 extends over 18 amino acids. V was pared by 6 bases and J by 2 bases, with 13 bases of the junction left unmatched.

The chain has TRBV21-1 and TRBJ1-2. TRBV21-1 is shown as a pseudogene. The CDR3 loop spans 13 amino acids. The CDR3 DNA is TGTGCCAGCAGCAAAGTACGGTCCTTCGGCTACACCTTC. This gives the protein CASSKVRSFGYTF.

This chain links TRBV5-4 with TRBJ2-7, with 9 nucleotides matching TRBD1. The trim removed 4 bases at V and 3 bases at J, leaving 5 bases unmatched. This CDR3 has 14 amino acids. Germline CDR1 reads SGHNT; CDR2 reads YYREEE (reference sequence). The CDR3 region is CASSLRDRDYEQYF. As DNA, the CDR3 is TGTGCCAGCAGCCTACGGGACAGGGACTACGAGCAGTACTTC.

The chain combines TRBV4-2 with TRBJ2-3, with TRBD2 identical over 8 bases. CDR1 is LGHNA and CDR2 is YNFKEQ in the germline V gene. The CDR3 totals 16 residues. Trimming at V came to 3 bases and at J to 4 bases, leaving 9 bases not matched to a gene. The CDR3 spells CASSQASGYQADTQYF. The CDR3 coding sequence is TGTGCCAGCAGCCAGGCTAGCGGGTACCAAGCAGATACGCAGTATTTT.

The chain recombines TRBV4-1 with TRBJ2-7; 12 bases match TRBD2. The V and J ends lost 4 bases and 1 base, in that order; junction bases with no gene match: 14. This CDR3 has 19 amino acids. Per germline, CDR1 MGHRA and CDR2 YSYEKL. Written as DNA, the CDR3 is TGCGCCAGCAGCCGGACAGACTCGGGACTAGCGGGCCAATCCTACGAGCAGTACTTC. It codes for CASSRTDSGLAGQSYEQYF.

The chain employs TRBV27 and TRBJ2-5, with TRBD1 matching 7 bases. This CDR3 region has 15 residues. In germline, CDR1 is MNHEY, CDR2 SMNVEV (reference sequence). V lost 8 bases, J lost 4 bases, and 13 bases stayed unmatched. The CDR3 loop is CASGAAPGTAETQYF. As DNA, the CDR3 is TGTGCCAGCGGCGCCGCCCCCGGGACAGCAGAGACCCAGTACTTC.

This clone was detected only a few times. The chain links TRBV2 to TRBJ1-2; D is uncertain. CDR1 is SNHLY and CDR2 is FYNNEI in the germline V gene. Deletions cut 6 bases from V and 0 bases from J, with 14 bases between. This CDR3 comprises 15 residues. The CDR3 DNA reads TGTGCCAGCAGCGACTCCGGGATCCCTAACTATGGCTACACCTTC. Its protein product is CASSDSGIPNYGYTF.